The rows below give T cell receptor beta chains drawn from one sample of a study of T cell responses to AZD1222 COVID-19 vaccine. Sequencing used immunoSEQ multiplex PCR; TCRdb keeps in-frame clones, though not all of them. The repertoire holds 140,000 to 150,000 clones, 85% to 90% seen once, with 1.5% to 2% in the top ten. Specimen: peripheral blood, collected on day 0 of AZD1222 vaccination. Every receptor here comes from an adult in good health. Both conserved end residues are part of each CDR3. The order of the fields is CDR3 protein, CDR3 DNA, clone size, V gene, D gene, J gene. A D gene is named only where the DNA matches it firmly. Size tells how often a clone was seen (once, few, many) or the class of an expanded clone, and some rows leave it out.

CDR3: CASSHWDLLGETQYF
DNA: TGTGCCAGCAGCCATTGGGACCTATTAGGGGAGACCCAGTACTTC
size: .
V: TRBV3-1/TRBV3-2
D: .
J: TRBJ2-5

CDR3: CASRRDSYEQYF
DNA: TGTGCCAGCCGCCGAGACAGTTACGAGCAGTACTTC
size: .
V: TRBV25-1
D: .
J: TRBJ2-7

CDR3: CASSDAGDRGFGYTF
DNA: TGTGCCAGCAGCGACGCCGGGGATCGCGGGTTTGGCTACACCTTC
size: .
V: TRBV7-9
D: .
J: TRBJ1-2

CDR3: CASRTWADNQPQHF
DNA: TGTGCCAGCAGGACTTGGGCGGACAATCAGCCCCAGCATTTT
size: .
V: TRBV6-5
D: .
J: TRBJ1-5

CDR3: CASSIPGYRANTEAFF
DNA: TGTGCCAGCAGTATACCCGGCTACAGGGCGAACACTGAAGCTTTCTTT
size: .
V: TRBV28
D: .
J: TRBJ1-1

CDR3: CASSLALLLTGEEGGYTF
DNA: TGCGCCAGCAGCTTGGCCTTGTTGCTGACAGGGGAAGAGGGAGGCTACACCTTC
size: .
V: TRBV5-1
D: TRBD1
J: TRBJ1-2

CDR3: CASSTRTGNTEAFF
DNA: TGTGCCAGTAGTACCCGGACCGGGAACACTGAAGCTTTCTTT
size: .
V: TRBV19
D: .
J: TRBJ1-1

CDR3: CASSLRLAGVGHIQYF
DNA: TGTGCCAGCAGTTTACGACTAGCGGGGGTAGGACACATTCAGTACTTC
size: .
V: TRBV28
D: TRBD2
J: TRBJ2-4

CDR3: CASSRDLLETQYF
DNA: TGTGCCAGTAGTAGGGACCTTTTAGAGACCCAGTACTTC
size: .
V: TRBV19
D: .
J: TRBJ2-5

CDR3: CAWSSRGAGAGELFF
DNA: TGTGCCTGGAGTTCTAGGGGGGCTGGTGCCGGGGAGCTGTTTTTT
size: .
V: TRBV30
D: .
J: TRBJ2-2

CDR3: CASSLGQGVNTEAFF
DNA: TGTGCCAGCTCACTAGGACAGGGTGTGAACACTGAAGCTTTCTTT
size: .
V: TRBV18
D: TRBD1
J: TRBJ1-1

CDR3: CATRQGAKTEAFF
DNA: TGTGCCACTCGACAGGGGGCAAAAACTGAAGCTTTCTTT
size: .
V: TRBV12-3/TRBV12-4
D: TRBD1
J: TRBJ1-1

CDR3: CASSGYNEQFF
DNA: TGTGCCAGCTCGGGGTACAATGAGCAGTTCTTC
size: .
V: TRBV7-8
D: .
J: TRBJ2-1

CDR3: CAISESGGAGNEQFF
DNA: TGTGCCATCAGTGAGTCCGGGGGAGCAGGGAATGAGCAGTTCTTC
size: .
V: TRBV10-3
D: .
J: TRBJ2-1

CDR3: CASSPAWNTEAFF
DNA: TGTGCCAGCAGCCCGGCCTGGAACACTGAAGCTTTCTTT
size: .
V: TRBV11-1
D: .
J: TRBJ1-1

CDR3: CASSIGVGAATFYGYTF
DNA: TGTGCCAGTAGTATAGGGGTAGGGGCAGCAACCTTCTATGGCTACACCTTC
size: .
V: TRBV19
D: .
J: TRBJ1-2

CDR3: CASSLERKTQYF
DNA: TGTGCCAGCAGCTTGGAAAGAAAGACCCAGTACTTC
size: few
V: TRBV11-2
D: .
J: TRBJ2-5

CDR3: CASSHTVAGGRNSGNTIYF
DNA: TGCGCCAGCAGCCACACTGTTGCTGGGGGACGGAACTCTGGAAACACCATATATTTT
size: once
V: TRBV4-1
D: .
J: TRBJ1-3

CDR3: CAWSDRGNTIYF
DNA: TGTGCCTGGAGTGACAGGGGAAACACCATATATTTT
size: .
V: TRBV30
D: .
J: TRBJ1-3

CDR3: CATSDNSGRMYGYTF
DNA: TGTGCCACCAGTGACAACTCGGGACGGATGTATGGCTACACCTTC
size: .
V: TRBV24-1
D: .
J: TRBJ1-2

CDR3: CATSDGALAKNTGELFF
DNA: TGTGCCACCAGTGATGGTGCTTTGGCCAAGAACACCGGGGAGCTGTTTTTT
size: .
V: TRBV24-1
D: .
J: TRBJ2-2

CDR3: CAWGRLAGGGRSYEQYF
DNA: TGTGCCTGGGGCCGACTAGCGGGAGGGGGACGTTCCTACGAGCAGTACTTC
size: .
V: TRBV30
D: TRBD2
J: TRBJ2-7

CDR3: CASSQTDSLNYGYTF
DNA: TGCGCCAGCAGCCAAACTGACAGCCTTAACTATGGCTACACCTTC
size: .
V: TRBV4-1
D: .
J: TRBJ1-2

CDR3: CASSESEGLYYGYTF
DNA: TGTGCCAGCAGTGAGAGTGAGGGTTTATACTATGGCTACACCTTC
size: .
V: TRBV2
D: .
J: TRBJ1-2

CDR3: CATSEKAAETQYF
DNA: TGTGCCACCAGTGAAAAAGCCGCGGAGACCCAGTACTTC
size: .
V: TRBV24-1
D: .
J: TRBJ2-5

CDR3: CASSQVLWLLGEKLFF
DNA: TGCGCCAGCAGCCAAGTTCTCTGGCTGTTAGGCGAAAAACTGTTTTTT
size: .
V: TRBV4-1
D: .
J: TRBJ1-4

CDR3: CAGLTEAFF
DNA: TGCGCCGGATTAACTGAAGCTTTCTTT
size: .
V: TRBV23-1
D: .
J: TRBJ1-1

CDR3: CASSSSRTGKVNEKLFF
DNA: TGTGCCAGCAGTTCAAGCCGAACAGGGAAGGTAAACGAAAAACTGTTTTTT
size: .
V: TRBV28
D: .
J: TRBJ1-4

CDR3: CASSFRREEAFF
DNA: TGTGCCAGCAGCTTTAGGCGGGAGGAAGCTTTCTTT
size: .
V: TRBV5-5
D: .
J: TRBJ1-1

CDR3: CASSVASGRDTQYF
DNA: TGTGCCAGCAGTGTAGCTAGCGGGAGGGATACGCAGTATTTT
size: .
V: TRBV6-1
D: TRBD2
J: TRBJ2-3

CDR3: CASTIARRSNTEAFF
DNA: TGTGCCAGTACCATCGCGAGGCGTTCGAACACTGAAGCTTTCTTT
size: .
V: TRBV19
D: .
J: TRBJ1-1